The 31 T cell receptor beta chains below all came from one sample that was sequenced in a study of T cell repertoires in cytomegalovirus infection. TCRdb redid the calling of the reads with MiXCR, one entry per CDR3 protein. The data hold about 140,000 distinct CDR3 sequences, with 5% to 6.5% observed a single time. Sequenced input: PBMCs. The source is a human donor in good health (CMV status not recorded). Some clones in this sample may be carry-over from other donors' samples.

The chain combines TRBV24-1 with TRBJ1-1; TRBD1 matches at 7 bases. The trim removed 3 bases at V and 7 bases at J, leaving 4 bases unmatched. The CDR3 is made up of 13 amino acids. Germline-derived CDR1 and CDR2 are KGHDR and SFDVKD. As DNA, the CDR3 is TGTGCCACCAGTGATAGAACAGGGGTTGAAGCTTTCTTT. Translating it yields CATSDRTGVEAFF.

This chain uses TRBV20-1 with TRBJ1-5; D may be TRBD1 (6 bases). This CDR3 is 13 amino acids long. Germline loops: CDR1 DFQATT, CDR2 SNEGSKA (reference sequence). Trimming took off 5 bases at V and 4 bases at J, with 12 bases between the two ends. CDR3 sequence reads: CSAAGGLNQPQHF. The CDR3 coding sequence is TGCAGTGCTGCGGGGGGCCTAAATCAGCCCCAGCATTTT.

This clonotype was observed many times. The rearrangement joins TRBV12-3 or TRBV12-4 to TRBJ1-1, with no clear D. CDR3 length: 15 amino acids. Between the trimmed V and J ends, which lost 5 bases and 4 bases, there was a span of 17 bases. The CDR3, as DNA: TGTGCCAGCAGTCCGGGTAAGGGTGTGAGCACTGAAGCTTTCTTT. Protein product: CASSPGKGVSTEAFF.

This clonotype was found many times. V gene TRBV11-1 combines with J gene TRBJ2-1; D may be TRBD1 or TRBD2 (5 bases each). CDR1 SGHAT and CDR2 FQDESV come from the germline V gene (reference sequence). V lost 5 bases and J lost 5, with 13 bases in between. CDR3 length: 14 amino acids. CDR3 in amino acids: CASSPPGRDNEQFF. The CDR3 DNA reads TGTGCCAGCAGCCCGCCAGGGAGAGACAATGAGCAGTTCTTC.

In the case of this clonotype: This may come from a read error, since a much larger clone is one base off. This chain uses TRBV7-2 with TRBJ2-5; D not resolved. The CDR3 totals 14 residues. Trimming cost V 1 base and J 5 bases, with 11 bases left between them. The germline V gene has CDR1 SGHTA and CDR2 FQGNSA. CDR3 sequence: CASSLDGDAETQYF. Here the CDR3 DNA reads TGTGCCAGCAGCTTAGATGGGGATGCGGAGACCCAGTACTTC.

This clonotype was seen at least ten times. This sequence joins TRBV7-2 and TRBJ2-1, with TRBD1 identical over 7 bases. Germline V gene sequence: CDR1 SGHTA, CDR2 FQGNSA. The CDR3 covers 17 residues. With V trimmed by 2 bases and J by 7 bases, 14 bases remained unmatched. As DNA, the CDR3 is TGTGCCAGCAGCTTAAACCTACGGTCTAAACAGGGGAATGAGCAGTTCTTC. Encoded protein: CASSLNLRSKQGNEQFF.

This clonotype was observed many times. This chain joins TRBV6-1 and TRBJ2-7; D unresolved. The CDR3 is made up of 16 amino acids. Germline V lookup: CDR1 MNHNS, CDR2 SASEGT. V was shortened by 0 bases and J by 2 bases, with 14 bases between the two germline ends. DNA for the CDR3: TGTGCCAGCAGTGAAGCAGGCACCAGGACCCCCTACGAGCAGTACTTC. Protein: CASSEAGTRTPYEQYF.

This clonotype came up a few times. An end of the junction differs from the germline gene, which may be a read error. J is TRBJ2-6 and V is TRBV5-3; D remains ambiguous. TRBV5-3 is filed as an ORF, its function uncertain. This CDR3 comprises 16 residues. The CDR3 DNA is TGTGCCAGCAGCTTGGTGGGTAGCTCTGGGGCCAACGTCCTGACTTTC. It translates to CASSLVGSSGANVLTF.

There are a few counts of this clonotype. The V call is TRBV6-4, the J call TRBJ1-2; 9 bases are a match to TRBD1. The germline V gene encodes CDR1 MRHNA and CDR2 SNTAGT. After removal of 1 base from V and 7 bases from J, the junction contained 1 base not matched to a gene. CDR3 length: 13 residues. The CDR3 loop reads CASSDLTGGGYTF. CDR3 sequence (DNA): TGTGCCAGCAGTGACTTGACAGGGGGTGGCTACACCTTC.

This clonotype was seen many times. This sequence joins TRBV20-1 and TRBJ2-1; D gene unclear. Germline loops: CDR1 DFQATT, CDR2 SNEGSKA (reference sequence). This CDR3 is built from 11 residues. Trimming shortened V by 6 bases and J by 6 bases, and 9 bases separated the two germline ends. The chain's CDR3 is CSAFTVNEQFF. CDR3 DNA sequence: TGCAGTGCCTTTACGGTCAATGAGCAGTTCTTC.

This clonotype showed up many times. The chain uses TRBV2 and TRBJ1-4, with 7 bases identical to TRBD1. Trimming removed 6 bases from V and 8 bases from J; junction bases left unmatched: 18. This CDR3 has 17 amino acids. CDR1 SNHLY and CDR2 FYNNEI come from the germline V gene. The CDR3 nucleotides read TGTGCCAGCAGAGATGGGGGGACAGTTCCATCGCAAGAAAAACTGTTTTTT. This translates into CASRDGGTVPSQEKLFF.

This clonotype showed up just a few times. The DNA for the CDR3 is TGCAGTGCTAGAGCAACGACTAGCGGAAACACCGGGGAGCTGTTTTTT. It yields the protein CSARATTSGNTGELFF. V and J are TRBV20-1 and TRBJ2-2; 9 positions agree with TRBD2. With 1 base clipped from V and 2 bases from J, the junction kept 5 bases outside the gene matches. From germline, CDR1 is DFQATT and CDR2 SNEGSKA (reference sequence). The CDR3 is made up of 16 amino acids.

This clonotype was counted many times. Here the CDR3 reads CASSFGADTDTQYF. The CDR3 DNA is TGTGCCAGCAGCTTTGGGGCAGACACAGATACGCAGTATTTT. J is TRBJ2-3 and V is TRBV7-2, with a tentative D call TRBD1 (5 bases). The germline V gene encodes CDR1 SGHTA and CDR2 FQGNSA. Trimming took 3 bases from V and 2 from J, leaving 9 bases between them. The CDR3 totals 14 residues.

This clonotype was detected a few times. CDR3 protein: CASSPGTGSNEQFF. For the CDR3, the DNA is TGTGCCAGCAGCCCCGGGACAGGGAGCAATGAGCAGTTCTTC. This chain links TRBV9 with TRBJ2-1; 9 nucleotides align to TRBD1. Germline values: CDR1 SGDLS, CDR2 YYNGEE. The CDR3 sequence is 14 residues long. The V gene end was trimmed by 4 bases and the J gene end by 6 bases; junction bases not matched to a gene: 5.

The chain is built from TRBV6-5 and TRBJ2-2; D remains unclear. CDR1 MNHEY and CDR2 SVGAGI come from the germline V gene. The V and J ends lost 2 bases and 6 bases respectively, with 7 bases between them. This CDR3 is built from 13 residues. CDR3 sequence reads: CASSYVRSGELFF. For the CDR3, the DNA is TGTGCCAGCAGTTACGTTAGGTCCGGGGAGCTGTTTTTT.

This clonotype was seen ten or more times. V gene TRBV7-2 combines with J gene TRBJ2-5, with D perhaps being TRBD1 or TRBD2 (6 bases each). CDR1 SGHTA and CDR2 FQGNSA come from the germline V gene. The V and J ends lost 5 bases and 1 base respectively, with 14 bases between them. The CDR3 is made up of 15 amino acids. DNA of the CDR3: TGTGCCAGCAGCCCCGTTGGGGGGCCCCAAGAGACCCAGTACTTC. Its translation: CASSPVGGPQETQYF.

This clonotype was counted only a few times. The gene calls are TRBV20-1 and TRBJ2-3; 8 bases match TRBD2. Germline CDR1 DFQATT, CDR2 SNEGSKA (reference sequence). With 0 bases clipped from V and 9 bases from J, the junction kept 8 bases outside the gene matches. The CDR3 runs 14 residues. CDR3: CSARDRPGLVTQYF. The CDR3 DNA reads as TGCAGTGCTAGAGATAGACCGGGACTAGTCACGCAGTATTTT.

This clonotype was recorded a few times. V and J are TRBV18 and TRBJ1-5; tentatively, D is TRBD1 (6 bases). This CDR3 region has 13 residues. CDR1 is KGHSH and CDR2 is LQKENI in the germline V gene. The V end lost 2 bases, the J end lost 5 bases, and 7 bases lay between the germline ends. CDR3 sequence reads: CASSPNRDQPQHF. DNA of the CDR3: TGTGCCAGCTCACCAAACAGGGATCAGCCCCAGCATTTT.

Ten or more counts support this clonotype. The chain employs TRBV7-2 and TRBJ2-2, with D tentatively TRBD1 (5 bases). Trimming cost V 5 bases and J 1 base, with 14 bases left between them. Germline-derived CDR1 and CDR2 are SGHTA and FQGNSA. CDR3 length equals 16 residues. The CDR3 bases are TGTGCCAGCAGCCCCAGGGCAACCTGGAACACCGGGGAGCTGTTTTTT. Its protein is CASSPRATWNTGELFF.

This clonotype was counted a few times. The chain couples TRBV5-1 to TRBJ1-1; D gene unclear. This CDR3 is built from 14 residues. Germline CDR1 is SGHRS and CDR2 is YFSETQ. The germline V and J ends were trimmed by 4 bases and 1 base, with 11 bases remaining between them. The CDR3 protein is CASSPDRGNTEAFF. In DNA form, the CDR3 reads TGCGCCAGCAGCCCGGACCGGGGGAACACTGAAGCTTTCTTT.

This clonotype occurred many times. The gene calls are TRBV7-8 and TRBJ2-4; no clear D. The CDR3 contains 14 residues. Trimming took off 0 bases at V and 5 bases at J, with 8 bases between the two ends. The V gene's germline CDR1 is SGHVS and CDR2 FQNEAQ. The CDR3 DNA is TGTGCCAGCAGCTTAGCGGGTATCGAAAACATTCAGTACTTC. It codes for CASSLAGIENIQYF.

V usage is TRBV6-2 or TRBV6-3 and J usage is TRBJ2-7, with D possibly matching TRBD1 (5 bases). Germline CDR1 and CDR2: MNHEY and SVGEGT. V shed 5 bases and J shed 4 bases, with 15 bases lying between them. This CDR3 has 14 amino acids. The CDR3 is CASSGRQGDYEQYF. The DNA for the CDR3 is TGTGCCAGCAGTGGCCGACAAGGGGATTACGAGCAGTACTTC.

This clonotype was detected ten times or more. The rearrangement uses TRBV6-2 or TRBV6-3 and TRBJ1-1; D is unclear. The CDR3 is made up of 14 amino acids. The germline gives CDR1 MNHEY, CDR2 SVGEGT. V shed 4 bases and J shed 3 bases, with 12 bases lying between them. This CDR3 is CASSLRGIDTEAFF. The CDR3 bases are TGTGCCAGCAGTTTACGGGGTATTGACACTGAAGCTTTCTTT.

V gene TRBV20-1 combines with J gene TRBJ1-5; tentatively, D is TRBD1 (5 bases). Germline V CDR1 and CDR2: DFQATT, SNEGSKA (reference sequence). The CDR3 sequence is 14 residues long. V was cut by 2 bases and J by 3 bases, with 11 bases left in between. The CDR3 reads CSARRQSYNQPQHF. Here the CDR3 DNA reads TGCAGTGCTAGACGACAGTCTTACAATCAGCCCCAGCATTTT.

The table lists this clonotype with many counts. The CDR3: CASSAATNEKLFF. CDR3 bases: TGTGCCAGCTCAGCCGCAACTAATGAAAAACTGTTTTTT. The rearrangement uses TRBV7-2 and TRBJ1-4, with D unclear. This CDR3 comprises 13 residues. V dropped 8 bases and J dropped 0 bases, with 7 bases sitting between them. CDR1 SGHTA and CDR2 FQGNSA come from the germline V gene. Complete variable domain (other parts from reference TRBV7-2 and TRBJ1-4): GAGVSQSPSNKVTEKGKDVELRCDPISGHTALYWYRQSLGQGLEFLIYFQGNSAPDKSGLPSDRFSAERTGGSVSTLTIQRTQQEDSAVYLCASSAATNEKLFFGSGTQLSVL.

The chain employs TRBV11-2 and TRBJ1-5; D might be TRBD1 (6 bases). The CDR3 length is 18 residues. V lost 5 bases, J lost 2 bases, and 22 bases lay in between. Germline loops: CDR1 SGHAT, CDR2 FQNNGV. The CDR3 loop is CASSALGRGRGGNQPQHF. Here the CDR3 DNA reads TGTGCCAGCAGCGCCCTCGGTAGGGGCAGGGGCGGCAATCAGCCCCAGCATTTT.

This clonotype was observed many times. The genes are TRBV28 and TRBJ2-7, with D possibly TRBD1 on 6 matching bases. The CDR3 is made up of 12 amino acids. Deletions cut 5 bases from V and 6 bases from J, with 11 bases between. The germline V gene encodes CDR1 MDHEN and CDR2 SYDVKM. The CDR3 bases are TGTGCCAGCAGTCCCACAGGGCGCGAGCAGTACTTC. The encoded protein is CASSPTGREQYF.

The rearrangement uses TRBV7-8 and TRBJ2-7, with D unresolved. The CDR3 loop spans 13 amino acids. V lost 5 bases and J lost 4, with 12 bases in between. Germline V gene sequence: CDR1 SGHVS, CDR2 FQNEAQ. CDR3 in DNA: TGTGCCAGCAGCCCCGGCTCTCGGTACGAGCAGTACTTC. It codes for CASSPGSRYEQYF. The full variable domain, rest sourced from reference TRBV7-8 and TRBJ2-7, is GAGVSQSPRYKVAKRGQDVALRCDPISGHVSLFWYQQALGQGPEFLTYFQNEAQLDKSGLPSDRFFAERPEGSVSTLKIQRTQQEDSAVYLCASSPGSRYEQYFGPGTRLTVT.

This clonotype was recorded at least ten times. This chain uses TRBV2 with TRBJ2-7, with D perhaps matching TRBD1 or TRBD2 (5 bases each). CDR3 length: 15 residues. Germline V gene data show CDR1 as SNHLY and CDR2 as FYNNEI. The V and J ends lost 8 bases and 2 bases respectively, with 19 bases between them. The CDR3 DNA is TGTGCCAGCGGGTTAGCGCTAGGGGTGGCCTACGAGCAGTACTTC. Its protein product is CASGLALGVAYEQYF.

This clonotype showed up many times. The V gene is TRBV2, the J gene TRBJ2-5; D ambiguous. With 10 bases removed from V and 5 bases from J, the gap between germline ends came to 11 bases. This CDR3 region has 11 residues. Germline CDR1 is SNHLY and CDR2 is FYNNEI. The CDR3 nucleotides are TGTGCCAAAAGGGTGTCGGAGACCCAGTACTTC. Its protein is CAKRVSETQYF.

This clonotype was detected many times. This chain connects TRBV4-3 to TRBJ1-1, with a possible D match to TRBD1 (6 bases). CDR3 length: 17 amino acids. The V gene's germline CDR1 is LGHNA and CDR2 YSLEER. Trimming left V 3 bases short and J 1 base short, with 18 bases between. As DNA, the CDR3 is TGCGCCAGCAGCCAGGCCGGGCTGCAGGGGCCGAACACTGAAGCTTTCTTT. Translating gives CASSQAGLQGPNTEAFF.